Listed below are T cell receptor beta chains from one sample, sequenced in a study of CD8 T cells in Susac syndrome. TCRdb called the immunoSEQ multiplex PCR reads again in MiXCR, with one record for every CDR3 protein. The table records roughly 180,000 distinct CDR3 sequences, 90% to 95% of them present only once. Sequenced input: CD4+ T cells from PBMCs. These receptors came from a human donor in good health. The CDR3 runs from the conserved cysteine through the conserved F or W. The order of the fields is CDR3 DNA, CDR3 protein, D gene, CDR3 length, clone size, V gene, J gene. The D gene is left open where the match is weak. Some rows have no size entry. The others give once, few or many, or a class for an expanded clone.

TGTGCCAGCAGCAAGGGACAGGGAGGCACTGAAGCTTTCTTT	CASSKGQGGTEAFF	TRBD1	14	few	TRBV6-1	TRBJ1-1
TGTGCCAGCAGCCCGAGACCGCCCCACGAGCAGTACTTC	CASSPRPPHEQYF	-	13	-	TRBV7-9	TRBJ2-7
TGTGCCTGGAGTCGGCTAGGGGGAACCCAAGAGACCCAGTACTTC	CAWSRLGGTQETQYF	-	15	once	TRBV30	TRBJ2-5
TGTGCCAGCAGCCAAGCCGAGGGTATCTATGGCTACACCTTC	CASSQAEGIYGYTF	-	14	-	TRBV3-1	TRBJ1-2
TGCGCCAGCAGCTTGGCCGCTGACAGGGTGTCACCCCTCCACTTT	CASSLAADRVSPLHF	TRBD1	15	-	TRBV5-1	TRBJ1-6
TGTGCCAGCAGTTTGACAGACAGTTGGGGCTACACCTTC	CASSLTDSWGYTF	-	13	once	TRBV28	TRBJ1-2
TGTGCCAGCAGCTTATTGGTGGAGACCCAGTACTTC	CASSLLVETQYF	-	12	-	TRBV7-2	TRBJ2-5
TGTGCCAGCCACTCATTAGCCCAGGGACGGGTCAATGGCTACACCTTC	CASHSLAQGRVNGYTF	-	16	-	TRBV14	TRBJ1-2
TGTGCCAGCAGTTTCTCAGGGTTCTATGGCTACACCTTC	CASSFSGFYGYTF	-	13	-	TRBV27	TRBJ1-2
TGCAGTGCTAGATCACCGGGACAGGTCCAAAATGAGCAGTTCTTC	CSARSPGQVQNEQFF	TRBD1	15	-	TRBV20-1	TRBJ2-1
TGTGCCAGCAGCCATCCCGCGGGGGCGAACTCACCCCTCCACTTT	CASSHPAGANSPLHF	-	15	-	TRBV7-9	TRBJ1-6
TGTGCCAGCAGCTTTCGGACAGGGTTGGGCTCTGGGGCCAACGTCCTGACTTTC	CASSFRTGLGSGANVLTF	TRBD1	18	-	TRBV7-9	TRBJ2-6
TGTGCCAGCAGTTACTCCTCGTCGAGGGGGGGCAGGGAGACCCAGTACTTC	CASSYSSSRGGRETQYF	-	17	-	TRBV6-5	TRBJ2-5
TGTGCCAGCAGTTTTACGGACACTGAAGCTTTCTTT	CASSFTDTEAFF	-	12	-	TRBV12-3/TRBV12-4	TRBJ1-1
TGCAGCGTTGAGGACGGGAGAGATACGCAGTATTTT	CSVEDGRDTQYF	-	12	once	TRBV29-1	TRBJ2-3
TGTGCCTGGGGGGGGACCGGGACCTACGAGCAGTACTTC	CAWGGTGTYEQYF	-	13	-	TRBV30	TRBJ2-7
TGTGCCAGCAGCCAGGGAGATTCACCCCTCCACTTT	CASSQGDSPLHF	-	12	-	TRBV3-1	TRBJ1-6
TGTGCCAGCAGCTTTTCGGGGCGGGGGCCGGATACGCAGTATTTT	CASSFSGRGPDTQYF	-	15	once	TRBV11-1	TRBJ2-3
TGTGCCACCAGCAGGGATCCAGCGGGGGCCCAAGAGACCCAGTACTTC	CATSRDPAGAQETQYF	TRBD2	16	-	TRBV15	TRBJ2-5
TGTGCCACCTCGCCCCGGACAGCCTCAAACACCGGGGAGCTGTTTTTT	CATSPRTASNTGELFF	-	16	-	TRBV15	TRBJ2-2
TGTGCCACCGGCAGGGGCGACGGGGCCCAAGAGACCCAGTACTTC	CATGRGDGAQETQYF	-	15	once	TRBV15	TRBJ2-5
TGTGCCTGGAGTGTGGACGCATGGGCGGGGGAGCATAAGTACCAAGAGACCCAGTACTTC	CAWSVDAWAGEHKYQETQYF	TRBD2	20	-	TRBV30	TRBJ2-5
TGCAGCGGCACCACAGGGGGAGGTGAAGCTTTCTTT	CSGTTGGGEAFF	TRBD1	12	once	TRBV29-1	TRBJ1-1
TGTGCCAGCACGTCGGAAGGCAATCAGCCCCAGCATTTT	CASTSEGNQPQHF	-	13	-	TRBV2	TRBJ1-5
TGTGCCAGCAGCTTAAACCCGGCCTACGAGCAGTACTTC	CASSLNPAYEQYF	-	13	-	TRBV7-2	TRBJ2-7
TGTGCCAGCAGCCAAGACTCGGGGTGGGGAAACACCATATATTTT	CASSQDSGWGNTIYF	-	15	-	TRBV14	TRBJ1-3
TGTGCCAGCAGCCGAACCGGGACTCCGTCCTACAATGAGCAGTTCTTC	CASSRTGTPSYNEQFF	-	16	-	TRBV7-3	TRBJ2-1
TGTGCCAGCAGTTACTTACTAGCGGGGGATGGCGATGAGCAGTTCTTC	CASSYLLAGDGDEQFF	TRBD2	16	-	TRBV28	TRBJ2-1
TGTGCCAGCTCACCGGAGGGACAGCCCCTTTATGGCTACACCTTC	CASSPEGQPLYGYTF	TRBD1	15	-	TRBV18	TRBJ1-2
TGTGCCAGCAGTTACTCGGGTAGCGGGGGCCCAGATACGCAGTATTTT	CASSYSGSGGPDTQYF	TRBD2	16	-	TRBV6-6	TRBJ2-3
TGCAGCGTTGTGAGCGGGGACCCCACCGGGGAGCTGTTTTTT	CSVVSGDPTGELFF	TRBD2	14	-	TRBV29-1	TRBJ2-2
TGTGCCAGCAGCCCCCGACAGGGCCCCAATTCACCCCTCCACTTT	CASSPRQGPNSPLHF	TRBD1	15	-	TRBV9	TRBJ1-6
TGCAGCGTAGCGGACAGGTTGGGAACTGAAGCTTTCTTT	CSVADRLGTEAFF	TRBD1	13	-	TRBV29-1	TRBJ1-1
TGTGCCTGGAGTGTTTTGAACACTGAAGCTTTCTTT	CAWSVLNTEAFF	-	12	-	TRBV30	TRBJ1-1
TGTGCCAGCAGCTACGGGACGACGTTGAGCTATGGCTACACCTTC	CASSYGTTLSYGYTF	-	15	-	TRBV3-1	TRBJ1-2
TGCAGTGCTAGTACTCGTACTTACAATGAGCAGTTCTTC	CSASTRTYNEQFF	-	13	-	TRBV20-1	TRBJ2-1
TGCAGCGTCTTTATAACGGGACGGAGGAACACTGAAGCTTTCTTT	CSVFITGRRNTEAFF	-	15	-	TRBV29-1	TRBJ1-1
TGTGCCAGCGCCCGACTAGTCTTATACGAGCAGTACTTC	CASARLVLYEQYF	-	13	few	TRBV11-2	TRBJ2-7
TGTGCCAGCTCATTGGGGGATAACAATCAGCCCCAGCATTTT	CASSLGDNNQPQHF	-	14	-	TRBV18	TRBJ1-5
TGCAGCGTTGGTCAGATCAACACCGGGGAGCTGTTTTTT	CSVGQINTGELFF	-	13	few	TRBV29-1	TRBJ2-2
TGTGCCAGCAGTTTAATACAGGGGGACTTCCTCTCCTACGAGCAGTACTTC	CASSLIQGDFLSYEQYF	TRBD1	17	-	TRBV12-3/TRBV12-4	TRBJ2-7
TGCGCCAGCAGCTTTCAGGACAGGGGGCTCAGTGAGCAGTTCTTC	CASSFQDRGLSEQFF	TRBD1	15	-	TRBV5-1	TRBJ2-1
TGTGCCAGCAGCCCCCAGGGGGCCAGGGATACGCAGTATTTT	CASSPQGARDTQYF	TRBD1	14	-	TRBV3-1	TRBJ2-3
TGCAGCGACGGGACTGGGGGGGACAATGAGCAGTTCTTC	CSDGTGGDNEQFF	TRBD2	13	-	TRBV29-1	TRBJ2-1
TGTGCCAGCAGCACCCCGGAGCCCCAGCATTTT	CASSTPEPQHF	-	11	-	TRBV5-4	TRBJ1-5
TGTGCCAGCAGTCCGAATCGACTAGCGGGGGCGAACACCGGGGAGCTGTTTTTT	CASSPNRLAGANTGELFF	TRBD2	18	once	TRBV3-1	TRBJ2-2
TGCAGCGTTGTGCCGAGCAGATTCACTGAAGCTTTCTTT	CSVVPSRFTEAFF	-	13	-	TRBV29-1	TRBJ1-1
TGTGCCAGCAGTACCCGCACAGATACGCAGTATTTT	CASSTRTDTQYF	-	12	few	TRBV6-2/TRBV6-3	TRBJ2-3
TGTGCCAGCAGTGAATCGGCGGGAAACACTGAAGCTTTCTTT	CASSESAGNTEAFF	-	14	-	TRBV25-1	TRBJ1-1
TGTGCCAGCTCACCCCGGGGGGGAACGGATTCACCCCTCCACTTT	CASSPRGGTDSPLHF	-	15	-	TRBV18	TRBJ1-6
TGCAGCGTTGAAGATAGTGAAGAAGACAATGAGCAGTTCTTC	CSVEDSEEDNEQFF	-	14	-	TRBV29-1	TRBJ2-1